This TCR beta chain was recorded in a study of blood T cell repertoires in COVID-19. Study at large: Sites in the United States, Italy and Spain provided acute and convalescent COVID-19 samples. From T cells, B-cell-depleted T cells, or PBMCs came the material, which was cDNA or gDNA.

Original processing notes: Estimation of nucleated cell counts relied on the amplification of reference gene primers. TCRdb's table, derived via immunoSEQ multiplex PCR, lists solely in-frame clones and lacks some. V and J calls and clone size are as listed in that table; D and trimming were resolved from the DNA. Of 90,000 to 120,000 clones listed, roughly 80% are singletons. This CDR3 spans 14 amino acids. The V gene end was trimmed by 3 bases and the J gene end by 4 bases; junction bases not matched to a gene: 2. In germline, CDR1 is LNHDA, CDR2 SQIVND (reference sequence). This clone has ten or more counts.

The sequencing input was peripheral blood. V usage is TRBV19 and J usage is TRBJ1-2; the match to TRBD1 covers 10 bases. The TCR was taken from a human donor in a cohort sampled during active COVID-19. CDR3 in amino acids: CASSIWDRGYGYTF. In DNA form, the CDR3 reads TGTGCCAGTAGTATTTGGGACAGGGGCTATGGCTACACCTTC.